The 18 T cell receptor beta chains presented below share a single source sample, sequenced in a study of shared clonotypes between healthy human individuals. Repertoires were generated with immunoSEQ multiplex PCR, while TCRdb's copy carries only in-frame clones and drops some. The data show about 92,000 clones, roughly half seen once. The sample taken for sequencing was PBMCs. The receptor source for this set is a middle-aged woman in good health. Some clones in this sample may be carry-over from other donors' samples.

This clone has just a few counts. The chain couples TRBV27 to TRBJ2-7; the match to TRBD2 covers 11 bases. Germline assignment: CDR1 MNHEY and CDR2 SMNVEV (reference sequence). Losses at the gene ends were 5 bases for V and 4 bases for J; bases not matched to a gene: 7. CDR3 size: 15 residues. The chain's CDR3 is CASSTPLAGVYEQYF. The CDR3 DNA reads TGTGCCAGCAGTACCCCACTAGCGGGAGTGTACGAGCAGTACTTC.

This clone has only a few counts. Relative to the germline gene, one junction end is altered; a read error may explain this. The chain couples TRBV6-1 to TRBJ2-1; D is unresolved. Germline V gene lookup returns CDR1 MNHNS and CDR2 SASEGT. The CDR3 runs to 11 residues. In nucleotides, the CDR3 is TGTGCCGTCGAGAGGTTCAATGCGCAGTTCTTC. It codes for CAVERFNAQFF.

The chain carries TRBV7-3 and TRBJ2-3; no firm D call. The CDR3 is made up of 13 amino acids. Looked up from germline, CDR1 is SGHTA and CDR2 is FQGTGA. With 2 bases removed from V and 6 bases from J, the gap between germline ends came to 9 bases. DNA of the CDR3: TGTGCCAGCAGCTTACTCGTCCGGGATACGCAGTATTTT. Translating it yields CASSLLVRDTQYF. Based on the CDR3 plus reference TRBV7-3 and TRBJ2-3, the full variable domain is GAGVSQTPSNKVTEKGKYVELRCDPISGHTALYWYRQSLGQGPEFLIYFQGTGAADDSGLPNDRFFAVRPEGSVSTLKIQRTERGDSAVYLCASSLLVRDTQYFGPGTRLTVL.

The chain couples TRBV30 to TRBJ2-7; 7 nucleotides align to TRBD1. Germline V gene data show CDR1 as GTSNPN and CDR2 as SVGIG (reference sequence). The trim removed 1 base at V and 0 bases at J, leaving 6 bases unmatched. The CDR3 sequence is 15 residues long. The CDR3 region has the DNA TGTGCCTGGAGTGCCACAGGGGTAACCTCCTACGAGCAGTACTTC. It encodes CAWSATGVTSYEQYF.

The rearrangement uses TRBV7-9 and TRBJ1-2; D is unresolved. Trimming stripped 5 bases from V and 7 bases from J, with 14 bases between. The V gene's germline CDR1 is SEHNR and CDR2 FQNEAQ (reference sequence). This CDR3 contains 13 residues. This CDR3 reads CASSNDGLGGYTF. In DNA, the CDR3 is TGTGCCAGCAGCAATGACGGGTTGGGTGGCTACACCTTC.

This clone was counted between two and nine times. This chain links TRBV30 with TRBJ2-7; D gene unclear. V lost 4 bases and J lost 7, with 14 bases in between. The V gene's germline CDR1 is GTSNPN and CDR2 SVGIG (reference sequence). This CDR3 region has 12 residues. This CDR3 is CAWMGFTREQYF. The CDR3 bases are TGTGCCTGGATGGGATTTACGAGAGAGCAGTACTTC.

This clone was recorded a few times. V and J are TRBV30 and TRBJ1-1, with no clear D. This CDR3 is 12 amino acids long. CDR1 and CDR2 (germline): GTSNPN, SVGIG (reference sequence). The V end was cut by 3 bases, the J end by 14 bases, with 19 bases between. The CDR3 DNA follows: TGTGCCTGGAGCGAAACCACTACCCAAGGCTTCTTT. This codes for CAWSETTTQGFF.

This clone was detected ten times or more. This rearrangement joins TRBV28 to TRBJ1-1; D remains ambiguous. Germline assignment: CDR1 MDHEN and CDR2 SYDVKM. The CDR3 runs to 13 residues. Trimming removed 1 base at V and 11 bases at J, with 14 bases between. In nucleotides, the CDR3 is TGTGCCAGCAGTTTATTAGGCACGTCAGTGGCTTTCTTT. Protein sequence: CASSLLGTSVAFF. The full variable domain, completed using reference TRBV28 and TRBJ1-1, is DVKVTQSSRYLVKRTGEKVFLECVQDMDHENMFWYRQDPGLGLRLIYFSYDVKMKEKGDIPEGYSVSREKKERFSLILESASTNQTSMYLCASSLLGTSVAFFGQGTRLTVV.

Turning to this clone: This probably arose from a read error, given a far larger clone one base away. The rearrangement uses TRBV4-2 and TRBJ2-7; 14 bases are shared with TRBD2. CDR1 and CDR2 (germline): LGHNA, YNFKEQ. This CDR3 has 15 amino acids. CDR3 in DNA: TGTACCAGCAGCCACGGGACTAGCGGGAGCTACGAGCAGTACTTC. Its protein product is CTSSHGTSGSYEQYF.

J is TRBJ2-3 and V is TRBV7-6; possibly TRBD2 for D (5 bases). CDR1 and CDR2 from the germline V gene are SGHVS and FNYEAQ. The CDR3 runs 15 residues. V was shortened by 6 bases and J by 2 bases, with 15 bases between the two germline ends. The CDR3 protein is CASRPPGKSTDTQYF. The CDR3 bases are TGTGCCAGCAGACCCCCCGGGAAGTCCACAGATACGCAGTATTTT.

This clone was seen many times. This rearrangement joins TRBV7-2 to TRBJ2-5; D could derive from TRBD1 or TRBD2 (5 bases each). The germline CDR1 and CDR2 sequences are SGHTA and FQGNSA. The CDR3 runs 14 residues. Trimming shortened V by 6 bases and J by 4 bases, and 15 bases separated the two germline ends. CDR3 amino acids: CASRPPGTGETQYF. DNA of the CDR3: TGTGCCAGCAGGCCTCCCGGGACGGGAGAGACCCAGTACTTC.

This clone was counted a few times. Being one base from a much bigger clone, this may be a read error. J is TRBJ1-5 and V is TRBV7-8, with D maybe TRBD1 (5 bases). Per germline, CDR1 SGHVS and CDR2 FQNEAQ. The CDR3 spans 14 residues. V was shortened by 5 bases and J by 1 base, with 9 bases between the two germline ends. As DNA, the CDR3 is TGTGCCAGCAGCAACCGGGACAGCAATCAGCCCCAGCATTTT. This gives the protein CASSNRDSNQPQHF.

The CDR3 region has the DNA TGCGCCAGCAGAATCGAGACAGGGTCCCCCTACGAGCAGTACTTC. Its translation: CASRIETGSPYEQYF. V is TRBV5-1 and J is TRBJ2-5; 7 nucleotides line up with TRBD1. The J call may be faulty, since TRBJ2-7 better matches the DNA end. Looked up from germline, CDR1 is SGHRS and CDR2 is YFSETQ. The CDR3 spans 15 residues.

V gene TRBV5-4 combines with J gene TRBJ2-4; possibly TRBD2 for D (6 bases). CDR3 length: 16 residues. Germline-derived CDR1 and CDR2 are SGHNT and YYREEE (reference sequence). The V gene lost 2 bases and the J gene lost 5 bases, with 17 bases spanning the gap. The CDR3, as DNA: TGTGCCAGCAGCTTCGAGGGAGGCTCCCCTCAAAACATTCAGTACTTC. It specifies CASSFEGGSPQNIQYF.

This clone is a singleton in its sample. The chain joins TRBV29-1 to TRBJ2-7, with a possible D match to TRBD2 (6 bases). Between the trimmed V and J ends, which lost 7 bases and 3 bases, there was a span of 16 bases. The CDR3 has 13 residues. Germline-derived CDR1 and CDR2 are SQVTM and ANQGSEA. The CDR3 protein is CSAAGTGLYEQYF. In DNA form, the CDR3 reads TGCAGCGCCGCCGGGACGGGACTCTACGAGCAGTACTTC.

A note on this clone: Distinct nucleotide sequences in the sample also encode this CDR3. The genes are TRBV28 and TRBJ1-5; D not certain. V lost 5 bases to trimming and J lost 7 bases, with 15 bases between them. Per the germline V gene, CDR1 is MDHEN and CDR2 is SYDVKM. CDR3 length equals 14 residues. CDR3 amino acids: CASSLLPGSQPQHF. The CDR3 DNA reads TGTGCCAGCAGTCTACTGCCAGGCTCGCAGCCCCAGCATTTT. The full variable domain, in which reference TRBV28 and TRBJ1-5 provide the parts outside the CDR3, is DVKVTQSSRYLVKRTGEKVFLECVQDMDHENMFWYRQDPGLGLRLIYFSYDVKMKEKGDIPEGYSVSREKKERFSLILESASTNQTSMYLCASSLLPGSQPQHFGDGTRLSIL.

In its sample, this clone was seen a few times. This chain uses TRBV7-8 with TRBJ2-1; D ambiguous. Looked up from germline, CDR1 is SGHVS and CDR2 is FQNEAQ. This CDR3 contains 13 residues. V was clipped by 0 bases and J by 9 bases, with 9 bases between them. CDR3 bases: TGTGCCAGCAGCTTAGCTAGCTTAGGTGAGCAGTTCTTC. As protein: CASSLASLGEQFF.

This clone was seen ten or more times. The CDR3 loop reads CAWSRELGCEQYF. CDR3 DNA sequence: TGTGCCTGGAGTCGAGAGCTAGGCTGCGAGCAGTACTTC. V usage is TRBV30 and J usage is TRBJ2-5; D gene ambiguous. With the DNA end fitting TRBJ2-7 better, the J assignment may be wrong. The V gene's germline CDR1 is GTSNPN and CDR2 SVGIG (reference sequence). CDR3 size: 13 residues.